The clone carrying this TCR beta chain was observed at least ten times. Its antigen remains unknown. A much larger clone lies a single base off, so this may be a read error. The data originate from a study of breast tumors, draining lymph nodes, adjacent tissues. Via MiXCR, TCRdb re-called the multiplex PCR reads, giving one row per CDR3 protein. The sample yields 130,000 or so distinct CDR3 sequences, over 25% seen once. Points from the study as a whole: Tumor TCR diversity was below lymph nodes but above nontumor tissue. Tumor T cell lymph node origin was a supported hypothesis, not proven. Data fit most tumor T cells coming from lymph node, expanding in tumor.

CDR1 is SGHAT and CDR2 is FQNNGV in the germline V gene. The length of the CDR3 is 15 residues. The V and J ends lost 1 base and 2 bases respectively, with 12 bases between them. Breast cancer patients provided tissue from their axillary draining lymph nodes. The TCR originated in a female donor with breast cancer. Some clones in this sample may be carry-over from other donors' samples. The V and J genes are TRBV11-2 and TRBJ2-7; the D gene could be TRBD1 or TRBD2 (5 bases each). The sequenced sample consisted of axillary lymph node tissue. CDR3 in DNA: TGTGCCAGCAGCTTAGGGCCGGGACCCACCTACGAGCAGTACGTC. Protein sequence: CASSLGPGPTYEQYV.